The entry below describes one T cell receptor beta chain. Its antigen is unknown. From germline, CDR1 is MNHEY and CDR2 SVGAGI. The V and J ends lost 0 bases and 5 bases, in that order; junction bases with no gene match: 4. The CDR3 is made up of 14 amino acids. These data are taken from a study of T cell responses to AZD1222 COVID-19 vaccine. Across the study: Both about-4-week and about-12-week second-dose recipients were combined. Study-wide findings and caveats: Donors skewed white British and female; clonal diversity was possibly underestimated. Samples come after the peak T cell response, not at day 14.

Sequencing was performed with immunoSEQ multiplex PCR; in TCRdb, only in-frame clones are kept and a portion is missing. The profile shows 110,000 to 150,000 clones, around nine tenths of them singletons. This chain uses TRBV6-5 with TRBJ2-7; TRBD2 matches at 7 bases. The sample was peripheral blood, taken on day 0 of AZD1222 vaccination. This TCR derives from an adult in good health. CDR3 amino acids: CASSYSNGGDEQYF. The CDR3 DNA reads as TGTGCCAGCAGTTACTCGAATGGGGGGGACGAGCAGTACTTC.